A selection of T cell receptor beta chains follows, all from one sample in a study of sequential checkpoint blockade in melanoma. The data were produced by immunoSEQ multiplex PCR, yet TCRdb's version contains in-frame clones alone and is incomplete. The sample consists of several thousand clones, approximately 67% of them appearing once. The material was CD8+ T cells sorted from blood (inferred from file names), obtained from a patient given nivolumab and ipilimumab in sequence. These receptor sequences come from a human patient with melanoma. Some clones in this sample may be carry-over from other donors' samples. Each CDR3 is given with its conserved first and last residue. The order of the fields is V gene, D gene, J gene, clone size, CDR3 protein, CDR3 DNA. D genes are given only for firm matches. The size entry is marked missing in some rows and otherwise reads once, few, many or a size class.

TRBV6-1,NA,TRBJ1-5,NA,CASSPSGDGNQPQHF,TGTGCCAGCAGTCCCTCAGGGGACGGGAATCAGCCCCAGCATTTT
TRBV27,TRBD1,TRBJ1-2,NA,CASRINTGVLGYTF,TGTGCCAGCAGAATAAACACAGGGGTATTAGGCTACACCTTC
TRBV4-1,NA,TRBJ1-5,NA,CASSHENRVNQPQHF,TGCGCCAGCAGCCACGAAAACAGGGTGAATCAGCCCCAGCATTTT
TRBV27,TRBD1,TRBJ1-4,NA,CASSPWTGSHEKLFF,TGTGCCAGCAGTCCCTGGACAGGCTCCCATGAAAAACTGTTTTTT
TRBV5-6,TRBD1,TRBJ1-5,NA,CASSVTGNNQPQHF,TGTGCCAGCAGCGTGACAGGGAACAATCAGCCCCAGCATTTT
TRBV4-3,NA,TRBJ1-3,NA,CASSRDLDRGNTIYF,TGCGCCAGCAGCCGGGACTTGGACCGGGGAAACACCATATATTTT
TRBV11-3,NA,TRBJ2-1,NA,CASSLVSPLAESSYNEQFF,TGTGCCAGCAGCTTAGTATCCCCCCTAGCCGAGAGCTCCTACAATGAGCAGTTCTTC
TRBV11-3,TRBD1,TRBJ2-7,NA,CASSTQGAGYEQYF,TGTGCCAGCAGCACCCAGGGGGCCGGGTACGAGCAGTACTTC
TRBV7-9,NA,TRBJ2-7,NA,CASSSRGAENSYEQYF,TGTGCCAGCAGCTCTCGAGGAGCAGAGAACTCCTACGAGCAGTACTTC
TRBV7-6,TRBD1,TRBJ1-1,NA,CASSLGGTSIMNTEAFF,TGTGCCAGCAGCCTAGGGGGCACCTCAATCATGAACACTGAAGCTTTCTTT
TRBV29-1,NA,TRBJ2-2,NA,CSVERLVPNTGELFF,TGCAGCGTTGAACGGTTGGTGCCGAACACCGGGGAGCTGTTTTTT
TRBV30,NA,TRBJ1-1,NA,CAWSRGPDTEAFF,TGTGCCTGGAGCAGGGGACCGGACACTGAAGCTTTCTTT
TRBV25-1,TRBD1,TRBJ2-7,NA,CASSEQSQGVHEQYF,TGTGCCAGCAGTGAACAATCACAGGGGGTCCACGAGCAGTACTTC
TRBV28,NA,TRBJ2-7,NA,CASSHPVGREYEQYF,TGTGCCAGCAGTCACCCCGTTGGACGGGAATACGAGCAGTACTTC
TRBV5-8,NA,TRBJ2-7,few,CASSLIRATGYYEQYF,TGTGCCAGCAGCTTAATAAGGGCCACGGGGTATTACGAGCAGTACTTC
TRBV11-2,NA,TRBJ1-4,once,CASSLVAEKLFF,TGTGCCAGCAGCTTAGTGGCTGAAAAACTGTTTTTT
TRBV4-2,NA,TRBJ2-7,NA,CASSHPGVYEQYF,TGTGCCAGCAGCCACCCCGGGGTCTACGAGCAGTACTTC
TRBV7-6,TRBD1,TRBJ2-7,medium-sized,CASSPPGQLEQYF,TGTGCCAGCAGCCCACCGGGACAGCTAGAGCAGTACTTC
TRBV6-5,TRBD2,TRBJ2-1,few,CASSLAGGINEQFF,TGTGCCAGCTCTTTAGCGGGGGGTATCAATGAGCAGTTCTTC
TRBV27,NA,TRBJ1-2,medium-sized,CASSIQGANYGYTF,TGTGCCAGCAGTATACAGGGAGCTAACTATGGCTACACCTTC
TRBV4-3,NA,TRBJ1-5,few,CASSPRYQGGDKPQHF,TGCGCCAGCAGTCCAAGATATCAGGGTGGTGATAAGCCCCAGCATTTT
TRBV4-3,NA,TRBJ1-4,NA,CASSQDGEANEKLFF,TGCGCCAGCAGCCAAGATGGGGAGGCTAATGAAAAACTGTTTTTT
TRBV27,NA,TRBJ2-6,few,CASSTLYPNVLTF,TGTGCCAGCAGTACCCTATACCCCAACGTCCTGACTTTC
TRBV28,NA,TRBJ2-3,NA,CASSFSADTTGTDTQYF,TGTGCCAGCAGTTTCTCGGCGGACACTACAGGGACAGATACGCAGTATTTT
TRBV7-9,NA,TRBJ1-2,NA,CASSLNPGYGYTF,TGTGCCAGCAGCTTAAATCCGGGTTATGGCTACACCTTC
TRBV7-9,TRBD1,TRBJ1-2,NA,CASSSVGDREGGYTF,TGTGCCAGCAGCTCCGTTGGGGACAGGGAGGGTGGCTACACCTTC
TRBV10-3,NA,TRBJ1-2,NA,CAISEVTNRALNYGYTF,TGTGCCATCAGTGAGGTCACCAACAGGGCCCTTAACTATGGCTACACCTTC
TRBV2,TRBD1,TRBJ1-5,NA,CASSGYPDRGPPDSLRQPQHF,TGTGCCAGCAGTGGGTATCCCGACAGGGGGCCGCCCGACTCATTAAGACAGCCCCAGCATTTT
TRBV28,NA,TRBJ1-2,NA,CASSSLRTASNYGYTF,TGTGCCAGCAGTTCACTTCGGACAGCTTCTAACTATGGCTACACCTTC
TRBV9,NA,TRBJ1-2,NA,CASSNTRMTGYTF,TGTGCCAGCAGCAACACTAGGATGACGGGCTACACCTTC
TRBV6-5,NA,TRBJ1-2,once,CASRTGNYGYTF,TGTGCCAGCAGAACAGGGAATTATGGCTACACCTTC
TRBV30,TRBD1,TRBJ1-2,NA,CAWRPTGGDFGGYGYTF,TGTGCCTGGAGGCCAACAGGGGGTGACTTTGGAGGCTATGGCTACACCTTC
TRBV13,TRBD1,TRBJ1-2,NA,CASSLEALGQGNARYGYTF,TGTGCCAGCAGCTTAGAGGCGTTGGGACAGGGAAATGCTCGCTATGGCTACACCTTC
TRBV18,NA,TRBJ2-7,NA,CASSPWARGYEQYF,TGTGCCAGCTCACCCTGGGCCCGGGGCTACGAGCAGTACTTC
TRBV9,TRBD1,TRBJ1-1,medium-sized,CASSEGTGSNTEAFF,TGTGCCAGCAGCGAGGGGACAGGTTCGAACACTGAAGCTTTCTTT
TRBV2,TRBD1,TRBJ2-7,few,CASSEIGTGPSYEQYF,TGTGCCAGCAGTGAGATCGGGACAGGACCTTCCTACGAGCAGTACTTC
TRBV27,TRBD1,TRBJ1-4,NA,CASSSRDRTNEKLFF,TGTGCCAGCAGTTCCCGGGACAGGACGAATGAAAAACTGTTTTTT
TRBV4-1,TRBD1,TRBJ2-7,NA,CASSVSSRGQGYEQYF,TGCGCCAGCAGCGTCTCGTCCAGAGGACAGGGCTACGAGCAGTACTTC
TRBV7-9,TRBD1,TRBJ1-3,NA,CASSRSRDRSSGNTIYF,TGTGCCAGCAGCCGTTCCCGGGACAGGAGCTCTGGAAACACCATATATTTT
TRBV27,TRBD2,TRBJ2-7,few,CASFGPSGGRGSYEQYF,TGTGCCTCATTTGGGCCTAGCGGGGGCCGAGGTTCCTACGAGCAGTACTTC
TRBV19,NA,TRBJ2-7,NA,CASRPRGEGEQYF,TGTGCCAGCCGACCCAGGGGAGAGGGAGAGCAGTACTTC
TRBV30,NA,TRBJ1-3,NA,CAWSYRVGNTIYF,TGTGCCTGGAGTTACAGGGTTGGAAACACCATATATTTT
TRBV28,TRBD1,TRBJ1-2,NA,CASSEDRSYGYTF,TGTGCCAGCAGTGAGGACAGGTCCTATGGCTACACCTTC
TRBV9,NA,TRBJ1-2,NA,CASSGAGPFNYGYTF,TGTGCCAGCAGCGGTGCAGGGCCATTTAACTATGGCTACACCTTC
TRBV27,TRBD1,TRBJ1-6,few,CASRLAGTGHSPLHF,TGTGCCAGCAGGCTAGCCGGGACAGGGCACTCACCCCTCCACTTT
TRBV7-9,NA,TRBJ1-1,NA,CASSSNRDLNTEAFF,TGTGCCAGCAGCTCTAACAGGGACCTGAACACTGAAGCTTTCTTT
TRBV5-2,NA,TRBJ1-2,few,CASSQTGSAGYTF,TGCGCCAGCAGCCAAACAGGGTCCGCTGGCTACACCTTC
TRBV5-1,TRBD1,TRBJ1-1,NA,CASSYPGGAGEAFF,TGCGCCAGCAGCTACCCAGGGGGCGCGGGTGAAGCTTTCTTT
TRBV28,NA,TRBJ1-5,once,CASSLSRDWQPQHF,TGTGCCAGCAGTTTATCCCGGGACTGGCAGCCCCAGCATTTT
TRBV4-2,TRBD1,TRBJ1-3,once,CASSHKTGAPGNTIYF,TGTGCCAGCAGCCATAAAACAGGGGCGCCGGGAAACACCATATATTTT
TRBV19,NA,TRBJ2-7,NA,CASSIGGNYEQYF,TGTGCCAGTAGTATCGGAGGCAACTACGAGCAGTACTTC
TRBV25-1,NA,TRBJ2-7,NA,CASSELGAEYEQYF,TGTGCCAGCAGTGAATTAGGAGCAGAGTACGAGCAGTACTTC
TRBV4-2,TRBD2,TRBJ2-1,NA,CASSQKAGGLTSYNEQFF,TGTGCCAGCAGCCAAAAGGCGGGGGGCCTAACCTCCTACAATGAGCAGTTCTTC
TRBV5-4,TRBD1,TRBJ1-1,NA,CASSSTGGPEAFF,TGTGCCAGCAGCTCCACAGGGGGCCCTGAAGCTTTCTTT
TRBV4-2,NA,TRBJ2-7,NA,CASSQATVGENEQYF,TGTGCCAGCAGCCAAGCCACCGTCGGGGAAAACGAGCAGTACTTC
TRBV9,NA,TRBJ2-7,NA,CASSVSGAGEQYF,TGTGCCAGCAGCGTATCTGGGGCAGGGGAGCAGTACTTC
TRBV15,NA,TRBJ1-1,NA,CATSREGGLNTEAFF,TGTGCCACCAGCAGAGAGGGCGGGCTGAACACTGAAGCTTTCTTT
TRBV28,NA,TRBJ2-7,NA,CASSLLRDMSYEQYF,TGTGCCAGCAGTTTACTCCGGGACATGAGCTACGAGCAGTACTTC
TRBV7-9,NA,TRBJ1-1,once,CASSPPGLTEAFF,TGTGCCAGCAGCCCCCCAGGGCTCACTGAAGCTTTCTTT